In this sample, the clone carrying this T cell receptor beta chain turned up once. The sample carries other DNA sequences with the same CDR3. The data stem from a study of memory CD4+ T cells and cytomegalovirus serostatus. Germline V CDR1 and CDR2: SGHTS, YDEGEE. The CDR3 consists of 12 residues. The germline V and J ends were trimmed by 4 bases and 5 bases, with 9 bases remaining between them. The assay was immunoSEQ multiplex PCR, and TCRdb's table has in-frame clones only and misses some. The sample lists some 50,000 clones, approximately 81% occurring once. Single viable CD3+CD4+CD8-CD45RO+ cells were sorted as the memory CD4+ T cells. Serum IgG to CMV pp150, pp28, p38 and p52 defined serostatus.

Material: memory CD4+ T cells from blood. This receptor was taken from an adult in good health and CMV-seropositive. This chain joins TRBV5-8 and TRBJ2-5; unclear D gene. The CDR3 loop is CASSPLGETQYF. CDR3 bases: TGTGCCAGCAGCCCCTTGGGGGAGACCCAGTACTTC.